The source of this T cell receptor (beta chain) is a study of PD-1 and CTLA-4 blockade in melanoma. This clone was counted once. This CDR3 comprises 15 residues. With 7 bases removed from V and 5 bases from J, the gap between germline ends came to 19 bases. Per germline, CDR1 SGHNT and CDR2 YYREEE (reference sequence). The repertoire was sequenced with immunoSEQ multiplex PCR; TCRdb's copy has only in-frame clones and lacks some. This sample yields fewer than 20,000 clones, of which about 69% are seen a single time; 15% to 20% belongs to the top ten. Specimen: CD8+ T cells from peripheral blood, collected before anti-PD-1 treatment. This TCR was recovered from a human donor with melanoma. The V and J genes are TRBV5-4 and TRBJ2-4; D possibly corresponds to TRBD2 (7 bases). DNA for the CDR3: TGTGCCAGCCATATAACGAGGGAGGGGGAAAACATTCAGTACTTC. Protein product: CASHITREGENIQYF.